This T cell receptor (beta chain) was sequenced during a study of T cell responses to AZD1222 COVID-19 vaccine. Germline CDR1 is SNHLY and CDR2 is FYNNEI. This CDR3 region has 15 residues. Unmatched junction bases numbered 7, after V lost 3 bases and J lost 2 bases. In the case of this clone: Its antigen is unknown.

Some clones are missing from TCRdb's copy, which holds only in-frame ones; the method was immunoSEQ multiplex PCR. Of roughly 80,000 clones listed, over 80% were seen once; the top ten hold less than 5.5%. General observations from the study: Vaccine-associated CD4 TCRs spanned spike, dominant at 160-218 and 743-854. The sample set comprised mostly white British donors with more females, and clonal diversity was possibly underestimated.

The clonotype comes from an adult in good health. The chain combines TRBV2 with TRBJ2-7; 7 nucleotides align to TRBD2. Specimen: peripheral blood, collected on day 0 of MenACWY control vaccination. Here the CDR3 reads CASSEEGGLTYEQYF. DNA for the CDR3: TGTGCCAGCAGTGAGGAGGGAGGGCTAACCTACGAGCAGTACTTC.